The present T cell receptor (beta chain) was sequenced within a study of T cell repertoires in cytomegalovirus infection. One entry per CDR3 protein results from TCRdb running MiXCR on the reads. There are approximately 590,000 distinct CDR3 sequences in the sample; 40% occur only once, and about half lies in the top ten. Turning to this clonotype: Its antigen is currently unknown.

Notes on the study in general: What dominated the ex vivo response were HLA-C-restricted CMV-specific TCR beta clonotypes.

This specimen was cultured PBMCs, taken from culture after CMV antigen stimulation. The sequence was collected from a human donor in good health (CMV status not recorded). Some clones in this sample may be carry-over from other donors' samples.

The CDR3 coding sequence is TGTGCCAGCAGCCTCGCAGGGACAGAGCTGTACCAAGAGACCCAGTACTTC. Protein: CASSLAGTELYQETQYF. V gene TRBV7-6 combines with J gene TRBJ2-5, with TRBD1 matching over 7 bases. This CDR3 spans 17 amino acids. V lost 5 bases, J lost 0 bases, and 12 bases stayed unmatched. Germline values: CDR1 SGHVS, CDR2 FNYEAQ.